This TCR beta chain was found in a study of cytomegalovirus exposure and HLA in healthy donors. Method: immunoSEQ multiplex PCR; TCRdb's copy keeps in-frame clones and lacks some. The repertoire holds some 170,000 clones, more than 75% seen once, with approximately 2.4% in the top ten. V gave up 9 bases and J gave up 3 bases, with 11 bases separating them. The CDR3 covers 13 residues. Per germline, CDR1 LNHDA and CDR2 SQIVND (reference sequence). In this sample, this clone turned up a few times. Sequencing input: PBMCs. The V gene is TRBV19, the J gene TRBJ2-2, with TRBD1 as a possible D gene (6 bases). The TCR originated in a young man in good health and CMV-seropositive. The DNA for the CDR3 is TGTGCCAGAATCAGGGGTGACACCGGGGAGCTGTTTTTT. Its translation: CARIRGDTGELFF.